This entry lists 7 T cell receptor beta chains sequenced from one sample in a study of blood T cell repertoires in COVID-19. Only in-frame clones appear in the TCRdb table, and some are missing; sequencing was by immunoSEQ multiplex PCR. The sample has some 200,000 clones; 65% to 90% are singletons. What was sequenced was peripheral blood. These receptor sequences come from a woman aged 40 to 50 who had recovered from COVID-19.

There are a few counts of this clone. This chain joins TRBV6-6 and TRBJ2-3; tentatively, D is TRBD1 (5 bases). The CDR3 has 14 residues. Per the germline V gene, CDR1 is MNHNY and CDR2 is SVGAGI (reference sequence). Trimming removed 2 bases from V and 6 bases from J, with 12 bases in between. CDR3 sequence: CASSYPNRPDTQYF. The CDR3 DNA reads TGTGCCAGCAGTTACCCAAACAGGCCCGATACGCAGTATTTT.

This clone was seen only a few times. The chain carries TRBV27 and TRBJ2-7; possibly TRBD2 for D (6 bases). The length of the CDR3 is 13 residues. Germline V gives CDR1 MNHEY, CDR2 SMNVEV (reference sequence). V was cut by 9 bases and J by 5 bases, with 17 bases left in between. The CDR3 coding sequence is TGTGCCAGTAGACCCGGAGGGGTCCACGAGCAGTACTTC. It translates to CASRPGGVHEQYF.

V usage is TRBV7-6 and J usage is TRBJ1-2; TRBD1 is a possible D gene (5 bases). The CDR3 is made up of 15 amino acids. Germline V lookup: CDR1 SGHVS, CDR2 FNYEAQ. Trimming stripped 2 bases from V and 8 bases from J, with 18 bases between. CDR3: CASSLPGSTWGGYTF. In DNA, the CDR3 is TGTGCCAGCAGCTTACCCGGATCGACCTGGGGCGGCTACACCTTC.

The chain uses TRBV5-1 and TRBJ1-3; D is unclear. Trimming took off 0 bases at V and 4 bases at J, with 8 bases between the two ends. The CDR3 contains 14 residues. Germline V gene lookup returns CDR1 SGHRS and CDR2 YFSETQ. The CDR3: CASSLEDGGNTIYF. The CDR3 nucleotides are TGCGCCAGCAGCTTGGAAGACGGGGGAAACACCATATATTTT.

This rearrangement joins TRBV7-8 to TRBJ1-2; 9 nucleotides align to TRBD1. In germline, CDR1 is SGHVS, CDR2 FQNEAQ. After removal of 1 base from V and 6 bases from J, the junction contained 9 bases not matched to a gene. This CDR3 comprises 16 residues. The CDR3 sequence: CASSLDHGQGMNGYTF. CDR3 in DNA: TGTGCCAGCAGCTTAGATCATGGACAGGGGATGAATGGCTACACCTTC.

The chain employs TRBV7-9 and TRBJ2-4; 7 bases fit TRBD1. Germline CDR1 and CDR2: SEHNR and FQNEAQ (reference sequence). After removal of 3 bases from V and 0 bases from J, the junction contained 14 bases not matched to a gene. CDR3 length equals 19 residues. The CDR3 DNA sequence: TGTGCCAGCAGCTTCCGGACAGGCGAATCCTGGCTAGCCAAAAACATTCAGTACTTC. Amino acid sequence: CASSFRTGESWLAKNIQYF.

The chain uses TRBV18 and TRBJ1-2, with D maybe TRBD1 (5 bases). V was shortened by 3 bases and J by 1 base, with 9 bases between the two germline ends. Germline V gives CDR1 KGHSH, CDR2 LQKENI. The CDR3 is 14 amino acids. The CDR3 region has the DNA TGTGCCAGCTCACCGGTCAGGGATAACTATGGCTACACCTTC. The encoded protein is CASSPVRDNYGYTF.